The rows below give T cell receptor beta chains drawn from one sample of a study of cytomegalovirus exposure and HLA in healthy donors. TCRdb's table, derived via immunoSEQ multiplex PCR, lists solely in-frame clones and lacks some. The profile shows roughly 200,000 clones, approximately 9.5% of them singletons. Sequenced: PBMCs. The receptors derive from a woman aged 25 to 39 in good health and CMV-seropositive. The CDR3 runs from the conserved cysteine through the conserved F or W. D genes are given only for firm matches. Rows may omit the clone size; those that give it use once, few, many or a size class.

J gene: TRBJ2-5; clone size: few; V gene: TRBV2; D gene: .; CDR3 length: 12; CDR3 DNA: TGTGCCAGCAGTCGGGGTCTAGAGACCCAGTACTTC; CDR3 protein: CASSRGLETQYF
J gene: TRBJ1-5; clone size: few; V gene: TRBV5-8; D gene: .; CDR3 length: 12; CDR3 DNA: TGTGCCAGCAGCCGATACAGGGCGCCCCAGCATTTT; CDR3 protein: CASSRYRAPQHF
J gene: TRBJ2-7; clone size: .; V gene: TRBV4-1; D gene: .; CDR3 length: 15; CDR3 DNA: TGCGCCAGCAGCCAAGGACCAAGCGTTTCCTACGAGCAGTACTTC; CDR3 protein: CASSQGPSVSYEQYF
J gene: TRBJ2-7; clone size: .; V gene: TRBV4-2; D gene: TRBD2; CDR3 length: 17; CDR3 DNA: TGTGCCAGCAGCCAAGATCTTTCTAGCGGGACTTACTACGAGCAGTACTTC; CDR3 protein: CASSQDLSSGTYYEQYF
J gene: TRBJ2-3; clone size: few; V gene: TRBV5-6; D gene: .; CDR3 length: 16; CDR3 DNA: TGTGCCAGCAGCTTGGGAGTCTCCCCTAGCACAGATACGCAGTATTTT; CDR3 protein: CASSLGVSPSTDTQYF
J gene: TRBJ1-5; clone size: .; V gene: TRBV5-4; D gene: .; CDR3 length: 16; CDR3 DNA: TGTGCCAGCAGCTTCTATTCTCTCAATAGCAATCAGCCCCAGCATTTT; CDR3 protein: CASSFYSLNSNQPQHF
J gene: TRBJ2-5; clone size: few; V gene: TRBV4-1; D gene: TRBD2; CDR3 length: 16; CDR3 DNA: TGCGCCAGCAGCCAAGATCGGGGACTAGGCCAAGAGACCCAGTACTTC; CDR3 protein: CASSQDRGLGQETQYF
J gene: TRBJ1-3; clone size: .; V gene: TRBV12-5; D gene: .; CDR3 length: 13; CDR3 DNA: TGTGCTAGTGGTTTGTCTTCGGGAAACACCATATATTTT; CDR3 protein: CASGLSSGNTIYF
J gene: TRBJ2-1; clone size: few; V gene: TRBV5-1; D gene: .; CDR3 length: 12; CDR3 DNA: TGCGCCAGCAGCTTGGTTCTAAATGAGCAGTTCTTC; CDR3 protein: CASSLVLNEQFF
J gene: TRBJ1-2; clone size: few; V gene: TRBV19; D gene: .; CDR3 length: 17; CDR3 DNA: TGTGCCAGTAGTCCCTGGCCCCCGAGAGCAGGGAACTATGGCTACACCTTC; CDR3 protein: CASSPWPPRAGNYGYTF
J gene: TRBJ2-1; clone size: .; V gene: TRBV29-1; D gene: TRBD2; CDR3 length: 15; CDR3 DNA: TGCAGCGTTGAGGGGCCACAAGCTAGCGGGGCCCCTCAGTTCTTC; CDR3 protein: CSVEGPQASGAPQFF
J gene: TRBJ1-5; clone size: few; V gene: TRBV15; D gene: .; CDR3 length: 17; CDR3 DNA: TGTGCCACCAGCAGAGATCCTACCCCAGGGCGGAATCAGCCCCAGCATTTT; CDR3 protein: CATSRDPTPGRNQPQHF
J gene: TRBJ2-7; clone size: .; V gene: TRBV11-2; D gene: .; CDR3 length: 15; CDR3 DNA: TGTGCCAGCAGCGCCTCCAGGGGAGAGGGTCTCGAGCAGTACTTC; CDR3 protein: CASSASRGEGLEQYF
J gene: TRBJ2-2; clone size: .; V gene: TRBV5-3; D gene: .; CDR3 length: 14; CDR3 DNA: TGTGCCAGAAGCTCTTGTCGTAACACCGGGGAGCTGTTTTTT; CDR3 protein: CARSSCRNTGELFF
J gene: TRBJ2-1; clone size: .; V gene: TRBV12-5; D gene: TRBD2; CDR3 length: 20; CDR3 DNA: TGTGCTAGTGGTTTGGCCCTTGGGACTAGAGATAGCAGGACCCACAATGAGCAGTTCTTC; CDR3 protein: CASGLALGTRDSRTHNEQFF
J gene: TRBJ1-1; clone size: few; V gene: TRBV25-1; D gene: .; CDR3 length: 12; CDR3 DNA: TGTGCCAGCAGTGACCCCGGCACTGAAGCTTTCTTT; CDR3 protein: CASSDPGTEAFF
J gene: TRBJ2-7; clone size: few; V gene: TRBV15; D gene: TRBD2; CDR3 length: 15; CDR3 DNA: TGTGCCACCAGCAGGATGCTAGCGGGACGGCACGAGCAGTACTTC; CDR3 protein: CATSRMLAGRHEQYF
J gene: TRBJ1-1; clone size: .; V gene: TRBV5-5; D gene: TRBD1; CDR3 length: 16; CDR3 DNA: TGTGCCAGCAGCGGGGGACAGGGGAAGATTTCGACTGAAGCTTTCTTT; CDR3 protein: CASSGGQGKISTEAFF
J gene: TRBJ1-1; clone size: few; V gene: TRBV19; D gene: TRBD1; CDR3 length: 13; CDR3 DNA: TGTGCCGGTAATAGGGGGCTGAGCACTGAAGCTTTCTTT; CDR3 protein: CAGNRGLSTEAFF
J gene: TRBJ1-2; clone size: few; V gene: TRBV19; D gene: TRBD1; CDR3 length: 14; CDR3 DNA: TGTGCCAGTCAAAGGACAGGGGGCCCTTATGGCTACACCTTC; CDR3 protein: CASQRTGGPYGYTF
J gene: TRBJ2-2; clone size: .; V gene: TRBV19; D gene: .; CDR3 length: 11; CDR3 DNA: TGTGCCAGTGGGACTCGGCGGGAGCTGTTTTTT; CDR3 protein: CASGTRRELFF
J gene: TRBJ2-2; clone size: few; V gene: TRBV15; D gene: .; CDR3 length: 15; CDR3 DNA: TGTGCCACCAGCAGAGATGGTCAGGGCCCCGGGGAGCTGTTTTTT; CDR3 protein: CATSRDGQGPGELFF
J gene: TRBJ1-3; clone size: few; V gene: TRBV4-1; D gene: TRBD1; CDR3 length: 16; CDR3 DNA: TGCGCCAGCAGCCAACCAGACAGGGTCTCTGGAAACACCATATATTTT; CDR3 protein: CASSQPDRVSGNTIYF
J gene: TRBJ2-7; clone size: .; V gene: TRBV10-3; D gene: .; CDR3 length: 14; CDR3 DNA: TGTGCCATCAGTGAACTCCTCCTATCCTACGAGCAGTACTTC; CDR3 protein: CAISELLLSYEQYF
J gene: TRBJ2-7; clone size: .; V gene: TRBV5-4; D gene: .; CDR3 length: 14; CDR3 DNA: TGTGCCAGCAGCCCCCCGGGACAAATCGGCGAGCAGTACTTC; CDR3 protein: CASSPPGQIGEQYF
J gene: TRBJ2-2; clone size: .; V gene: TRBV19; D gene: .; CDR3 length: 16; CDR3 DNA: TGTGCCAGTAGTTCCACTCAGGGGCGAAACACCCGGGAGCTGTTTTTT; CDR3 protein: CASSSTQGRNTRELFF
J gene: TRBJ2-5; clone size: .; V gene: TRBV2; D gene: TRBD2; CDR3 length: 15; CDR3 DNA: TGTGCCAGCATCCCACAAAGGACTAGCGGGGAGACCCAGTACTTC; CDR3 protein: CASIPQRTSGETQYF
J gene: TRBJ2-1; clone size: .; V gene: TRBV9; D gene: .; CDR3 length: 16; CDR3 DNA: TGTGCCAGCAGCACTCTCCTGCGGAGCTCCTACAATGAGCAGTTCTTC; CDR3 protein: CASSTLLRSSYNEQFF
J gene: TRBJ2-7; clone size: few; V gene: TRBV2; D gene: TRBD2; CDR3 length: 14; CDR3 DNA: TGTGCCAGCAGAACTAGCGGGAGGGCCTACGAGCAGTACTTC; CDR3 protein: CASRTSGRAYEQYF
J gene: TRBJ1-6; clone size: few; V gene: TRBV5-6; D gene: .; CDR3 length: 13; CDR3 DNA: TGTGCCAGCAGCTTTGGACAGCTTTCACCCCTCCACTTT; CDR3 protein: CASSFGQLSPLHF
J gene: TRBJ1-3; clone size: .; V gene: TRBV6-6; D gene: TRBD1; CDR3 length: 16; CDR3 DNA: TGTGCCAGCAGTGCCACGACAGGGATTGCCGGAAACACCATATATTTT; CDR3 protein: CASSATTGIAGNTIYF
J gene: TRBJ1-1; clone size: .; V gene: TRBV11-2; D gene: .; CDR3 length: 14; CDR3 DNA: TGTGCCAGCAGCTGGGCGGGGGGAAGCACTGAAGCTTTCTTT; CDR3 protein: CASSWAGGSTEAFF
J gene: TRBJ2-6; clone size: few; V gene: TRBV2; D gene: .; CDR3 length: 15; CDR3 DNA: TGTGCCAGCACTTCGACAGTCGCTGGGGCCAACGTCCTGACTTTC; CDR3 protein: CASTSTVAGANVLTF
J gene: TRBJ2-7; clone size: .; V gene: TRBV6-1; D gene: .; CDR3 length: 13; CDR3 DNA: TGTGCCAGCAGTGAAGCAATGGCTTACGAGCAGTACTTC; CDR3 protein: CASSEAMAYEQYF
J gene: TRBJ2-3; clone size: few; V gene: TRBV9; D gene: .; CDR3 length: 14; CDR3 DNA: TGTGCCAGCAGCGGGACTCTCCGCACAGATACGCAGTATTTT; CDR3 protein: CASSGTLRTDTQYF
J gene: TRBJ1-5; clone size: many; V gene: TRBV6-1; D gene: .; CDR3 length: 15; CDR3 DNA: TGTGCCAGCAGTGTGACAGGACATAGCAATCAGCCCCAGCATTTT; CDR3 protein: CASSVTGHSNQPQHF
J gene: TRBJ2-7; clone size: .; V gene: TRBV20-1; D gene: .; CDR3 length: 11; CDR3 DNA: TGCAGTGCTAGAGCTCCTCGGGAGCAGTACTTC; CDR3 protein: CSARAPREQYF
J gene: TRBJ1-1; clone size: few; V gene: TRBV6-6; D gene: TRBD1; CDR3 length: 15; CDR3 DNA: TGTGCCAGCAGTTACCAGCAACCGGGACAGGGAGGAGCTTTCTTT; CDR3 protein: CASSYQQPGQGGAFF
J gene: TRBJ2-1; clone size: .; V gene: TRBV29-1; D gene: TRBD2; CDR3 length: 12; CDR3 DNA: TGCAGCGTAAACAGCGGGATCGATGAGCAGTTCTTC; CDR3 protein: CSVNSGIDEQFF
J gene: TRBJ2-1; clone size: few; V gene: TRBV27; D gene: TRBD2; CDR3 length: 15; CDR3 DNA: TGTGCCAGCAGTCAGCGGGAGGGCCTCAACAATGAGCAGTTCTTC; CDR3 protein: CASSQREGLNNEQFF
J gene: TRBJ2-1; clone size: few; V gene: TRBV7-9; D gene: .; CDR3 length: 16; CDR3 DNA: TGTGCCAGCAGCTTAGCGACTAGTAGGGGCCGGGGTGAGCAGTTCTTC; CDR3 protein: CASSLATSRGRGEQFF
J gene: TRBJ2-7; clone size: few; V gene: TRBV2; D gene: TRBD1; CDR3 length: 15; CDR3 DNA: TGTGCCAGCAGTGAAAGACAGGGGGGTTTCGGCGAGCAGTACTTC; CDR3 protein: CASSERQGGFGEQYF
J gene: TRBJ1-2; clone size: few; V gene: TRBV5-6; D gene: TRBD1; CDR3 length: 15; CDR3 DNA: TGTGCCAGCAGCCCCGGACAGGGGGCGACCTATGGCTACACCTTC; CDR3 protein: CASSPGQGATYGYTF
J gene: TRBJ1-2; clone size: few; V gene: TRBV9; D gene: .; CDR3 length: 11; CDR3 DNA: TGTGCCAGCAGCGCGAACTATGGCTACACCTTC; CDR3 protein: CASSANYGYTF
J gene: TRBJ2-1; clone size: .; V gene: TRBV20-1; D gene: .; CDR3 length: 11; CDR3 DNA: TGCAGTGCTAGAGCGGGGGAGAGGCAGTTCTTC; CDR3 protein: CSARAGERQFF